Reported below is one T cell receptor beta chain. Its matching antigen is unknown. The data were taken from a study of monozygotic twins with inflammatory bowel disease. Germline lookup yields CDR1 SEHNR and CDR2 FQNEAQ (reference sequence). The CDR3 consists of 15 residues. Study observations and caveats: Support for any single strong IBD-associated signal or clonotype was not found. Discordant twins had repertoire similarity that did not differ from that of concordant twins, possibly from limited power.

Each UMI harboured a 6-nucleotide sample barcode and was appended via template switching. TCRdb reprocessed the 5' RACE reads and reports one entry per CDR3 protein, with no DNA. Its table records approximately 420,000 distinct CDR3 sequences. The source of this sequence is a human donor with ulcerative colitis or Crohn's disease, or a healthy co-twin of an affected twin (not recorded which). Sequenced input: blood. This sequence joins TRBV7-9 and TRBJ1-4; TCRdb gives TRBD1 as the D gene, but with no DNA this cannot be confirmed. CDR3 in amino acids: CASSQGTGPYEKLFF.